The 22 T cell receptor beta chains reported below all come from one sample, sequenced in a study of cytomegalovirus exposure and HLA in healthy donors (dated by TCRdb to 2017 to 2019). Library preparation was by the immunoSEQ multiplex PCR assay. For the multiplex PCR, a mixture combining 60 forward primers for TCR Vbeta segments and 13 reverse primers for TCR Jbeta segments was used. As stored in TCRdb, this immuneACCESS dataset retains in-frame rearrangements with V and J assigned. A fraction of the clones does not appear; measured against another copy, unresolved V genes explain less than half of the discrepancy, and the remainder lacks a known reason. For this sample the table gives about 200,000 clones, of which less than 80% were detected only once. The ten biggest clones cover 3.5% to 5% of the sample. Sequencing was carried out using PBMCs. The receptors shown here come from a woman aged 25 to 39 in good health and CMV-seropositive.

This chain links TRBV9 with TRBJ2-3, with a weak D call TRBD2 (6 bases). CDR1 SGDLS and CDR2 YYNGEE come from the germline V gene. V was trimmed by 2 bases and J by 3 bases, leaving 13 bases between them. The CDR3 is 15 amino acids. The CDR3 region has the DNA TGTGCCAGCAGCGTTCGTGGGAGGATTACAGATACGCAGTATTTT. Translating it yields CASSVRGRITDTQYF.

The chain links TRBV5-8 to TRBJ1-2, with D unclear. CDR1 is SGHTS and CDR2 is YDEGEE in the germline V gene. The germline V and J ends were trimmed by 0 bases and 12 bases, with 12 bases remaining between them. This CDR3 spans 12 amino acids. CDR3 loop: CASSLDSRIDTF. The CDR3 region has the DNA TGTGCCAGCAGCTTGGACTCGCGCATTGACACCTTC.

The chain is built from TRBV4-1 and TRBJ2-7; 7 bases line up with TRBD1. CDR1 MGHRA and CDR2 YSYEKL come from the germline V gene. The CDR3 sequence is 14 residues long. J gave up 0 bases and V 3 bases, and 2 bases lay outside the gene matches. The CDR3 loop is CASSQDRTSYEQYF. CDR3 bases: TGCGCCAGCAGCCAGGACAGGACCTCCTACGAGCAGTACTTC.

The chain links TRBV27 to TRBJ1-2; D remains ambiguous. The V and J ends lost 5 bases and 7 bases respectively, with 17 bases between them. The CDR3 spans 14 residues. Germline V lookup: CDR1 MNHEY, CDR2 SMNVEV (reference sequence). The CDR3 DNA sequence: TGTGCCAGCAGTCCCCTGGAGAGGGTTGGTGGCTACACCTTC. As protein: CASSPLERVGGYTF.

The gene calls are TRBV10-3 and TRBJ2-1; 8 bases map to TRBD1. Germline V gene data show CDR1 as ENHRY and CDR2 as SYGVKD. This CDR3 comprises 14 residues. The J segment lost 2 bases and the V segment lost 6 bases, leaving 3 bases of the junction unmatched. The CDR3 reads CAISPGQAYNEQFF. In DNA, the CDR3 is TGTGCCATCAGCCCGGGACAGGCCTACAATGAGCAGTTCTTC.

This clone was seen only a few times. DNA for the CDR3: TGTGCCAGTAGTATAGGCGGGCGCGGTGGATGGGAGACCCAGTACTTC. Translation: CASSIGGRGGWETQYF. The chain joins TRBV19 to TRBJ2-5, with a weak D call TRBD2 (5 bases). Germline V gene data show CDR1 as LNHDA and CDR2 as SQIVND (reference sequence). Trimming shortened V by 1 base and J by 5 bases, and 17 bases separated the two germline ends. The CDR3 runs 16 residues.

This clone has more than one count but fewer than ten. The chain employs TRBV13 and TRBJ2-7, with D perhaps TRBD1 (6 bases). Looked up from germline, CDR1 is PRHDT and CDR2 is FYEKMQ (reference sequence). V was shortened by 3 bases and J by 1 base, with 7 bases between the two germline ends. The CDR3 is made up of 13 amino acids. For the CDR3, the DNA is TGTGCCAGCAGCTTCGACAGGTCCTACGAGCAGTACTTC. This encodes CASSFDRSYEQYF.

The chain carries TRBV4-1 and TRBJ1-4; 8 bases are shared with TRBD1. Germline CDR1 reads MGHRA; CDR2 reads YSYEKL. J lost 8 bases, V lost 3 bases, and 8 bases had no gene match. The CDR3 runs to 15 residues. The CDR3 DNA sequence: TGCGCCAGCAGCCATTTCGGACAGGGCCAGGAAAAACTGTTTTTT. It yields the protein CASSHFGQGQEKLFF.

This clone was recorded only once. The rearrangement joins TRBV5-4 to TRBJ2-3; D is undetermined. The ends were cut back, 4 bases at V and 1 base at J, with 7 bases in the middle. The CDR3 is made up of 13 amino acids. Germline assignment: CDR1 SGHNT and CDR2 YYREEE (reference sequence). The CDR3 protein is CASSSLGTDTQYF. The CDR3 bases are TGTGCCAGCAGCAGTTTAGGCACAGATACGCAGTATTTT.

The chain has TRBV11-2 and TRBJ2-5, with 10 bases identical to TRBD2. The CDR3 contains 14 residues. V lost 5 bases and J lost 5; bases outside the gene matches: 5. Looked up from germline, CDR1 is SGHAT and CDR2 is FQNNGV. DNA of the CDR3: TGTGCCAGCAGCATAGCGGGAGGATTTGAGACCCAGTACTTC. Translating gives CASSIAGGFETQYF.

This clone is a singleton in its sample. The chain has TRBV7-9 and TRBJ1-2, with D perhaps TRBD1 (5 bases). This CDR3 is built from 13 residues. The germline gives CDR1 SEHNR, CDR2 FQNEAQ (reference sequence). Trimming cost V 3 bases and J 4 bases, with 9 bases left between them. Here the CDR3 reads CASSLGGSYGYTF. The CDR3 DNA reads TGTGCCAGCAGCTTGGGGGGGAGCTATGGCTACACCTTC.

This clone came up once. V is TRBV7-9 and J is TRBJ2-2; 9 bases map to TRBD2. Germline loops: CDR1 SEHNR, CDR2 FQNEAQ (reference sequence). This CDR3 is 15 amino acids long. Trimming cost V 5 bases and J 4 bases; bases outside gene matches: 5. CDR3 DNA: TGTGCCAGCAGCCTTCAAGCGGGGGGCACCGGGGAGCTGTTTTTT. It translates to CASSLQAGGTGELFF.

This clone was observed a single time. This CDR3 reads CASSQNPIAGGPGGHNEQFF. The CDR3 DNA is TGCGCCAGCAGCCAGAACCCCATAGCGGGGGGGCCCGGGGGGCACAATGAGCAGTTCTTC. The rearrangement uses TRBV4-1 and TRBJ2-1, with 11 bases aligning to TRBD2. There are 20 residues in the CDR3. CDR1 MGHRA and CDR2 YSYEKL come from the germline V gene. V shed 3 bases and J 5 bases; nucleotides not matched to a gene: 18.

This sequence joins TRBV9 and TRBJ2-5, with TRBD2 matching 10 bases. The CDR3 is made up of 17 amino acids. In germline, CDR1 is SGDLS, CDR2 YYNGEE. V lost 0 bases, J lost 5 bases, and 10 bases stayed unmatched. The CDR3, as DNA: TGTGCCAGCAGCGTAGCTAAAGCGGGAGGGCCAGGCGAGACCCAGTACTTC. Translating gives CASSVAKAGGPGETQYF.

The chain uses TRBV7-6 and TRBJ1-6; 9 bases fit TRBD1. The germline gives CDR1 SGHVS, CDR2 FNYEAQ. The CDR3 is 18 residues long. Trimming removed 3 bases from V and 4 bases from J; junction bases left unmatched: 10. CDR3 sequence reads: CASSLAGTGLRYNSPLHF. As DNA, the CDR3 is TGTGCCAGCAGCTTGGCCGGGACAGGGTTGAGATATAATTCACCCCTCCACTTT.

This clone was seen a few times. This rearrangement joins TRBV5-1 to TRBJ2-5; tentatively, D is TRBD2 (5 bases). Germline lookup yields CDR1 SGHRS and CDR2 YFSETQ. CDR3 length: 15 amino acids. V shed 0 bases and J shed 7 bases, with 16 bases lying between them. For the CDR3, the DNA is TGCGCCAGCAGCTTGGCCGCGGGTAACACGGGGACCCAGTACTTC. Translated, it gives CASSLAAGNTGTQYF.

This clone was found a few times. The J gene is TRBJ2-2, the V gene TRBV5-6; 8 positions agree with TRBD1. There are 14 residues in the CDR3. In germline, CDR1 is SGHDT, CDR2 YYEEEE. V was clipped by 2 bases and J by 7 bases; unmatched bases: 4. CDR3 amino acids: CASSFGQGNGELFF. CDR3 bases: TGTGCCAGCAGCTTCGGACAGGGAAACGGGGAGCTGTTTTTT.

This clone was observed a single time. The gene calls are TRBV12-5 and TRBJ1-5; 8 bases are a match to TRBD1. CDR1 is LGHNT, CDR2 FRNRAP, per germline. CDR3 size: 15 residues. The trim removed 1 base at V and 6 bases at J, leaving 5 bases unmatched. The CDR3 sequence is CASGLGTGTGQPQHF. The CDR3 DNA follows: TGTGCTAGTGGTTTGGGGACAGGGACGGGTCAGCCCCAGCATTTT.

The V and J genes are TRBV2 and TRBJ2-7, with TRBD2 matching 7 bases. After removal of 8 bases from V and 0 bases from J, the junction contained 1 base not matched to a gene. Germline V lookup: CDR1 SNHLY, CDR2 FYNNEI. The CDR3 runs to 12 residues. CDR3 loop: CASREDSYEQYF. For the CDR3, the DNA is TGTGCCAGCCGGGAGGACTCCTACGAGCAGTACTTC.

The chain links TRBV7-9 to TRBJ2-3; D might be TRBD2 (6 bases). The CDR3 sequence is 16 residues long. CDR1 SEHNR and CDR2 FQNEAQ come from the germline V gene (reference sequence). The V end was cut by 4 bases, the J end by 2 bases, with 16 bases between. CDR3 DNA: TGTGCCAGCAGCTGGGCCCCGGCTAGCGACACAGATACGCAGTATTTT. Encoded protein: CASSWAPASDTDTQYF.

This chain joins TRBV2 and TRBJ1-3; possible D gene TRBD1, 5 bases. This CDR3 is built from 15 residues. Trimming took off 7 bases at V and 3 bases at J, with 16 bases between the two ends. Germline V gene data show CDR1 as SNHLY and CDR2 as FYNNEI. CDR3 nucleotide sequence: TGTGCCAGCATCGGTGGGGGAGGTGGTGGAAACACCATATATTTT. Translating gives CASIGGGGGGNTIYF.

The chain is built from TRBV9 and TRBJ2-2; 9 positions agree with TRBD2. Trimming removed 4 bases from V and 7 bases from J; junction bases left unmatched: 11. Germline CDR1 reads SGDLS; CDR2 reads YYNGEE. The CDR3 extends over 16 amino acids. The CDR3 region has the DNA TGTGCCAGCAGCCCAGGACCGGGACTAGCATTCGGGGAGCTGTTTTTT. Its translation: CASSPGPGLAFGELFF.